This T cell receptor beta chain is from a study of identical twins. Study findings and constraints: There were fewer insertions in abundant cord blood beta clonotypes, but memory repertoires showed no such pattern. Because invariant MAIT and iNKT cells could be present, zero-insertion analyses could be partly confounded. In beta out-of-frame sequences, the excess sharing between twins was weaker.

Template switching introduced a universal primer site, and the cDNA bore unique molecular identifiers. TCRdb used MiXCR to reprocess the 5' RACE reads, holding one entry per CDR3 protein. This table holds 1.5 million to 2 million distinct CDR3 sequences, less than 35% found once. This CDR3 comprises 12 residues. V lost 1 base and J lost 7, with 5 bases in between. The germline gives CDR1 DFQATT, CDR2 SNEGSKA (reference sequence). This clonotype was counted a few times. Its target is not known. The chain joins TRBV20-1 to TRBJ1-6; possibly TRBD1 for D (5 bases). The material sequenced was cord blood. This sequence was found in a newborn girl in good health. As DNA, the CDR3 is TGCAGTGCTAGAGGGGGGAATTCACCCCTCCACTTT. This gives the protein CSARGGNSPLHF.